The 18 T cell receptor beta chains below come from one sample, sequenced in a study of shared clonotypes between healthy human individuals. Using immunoSEQ multiplex PCR, the repertoire was profiled, and TCRdb retains in-frame clones only, with some absent. The sample includes about 2.4 million clones, more than 85% of them seen just once. The sequencing input was naive CD4+ T cells from PBMCs. Subset in this sample: CD45RA+ positively selected. These receptors were obtained from a man aged 18 to 30 in good health. Some clones in this sample may be carry-over from other donors' samples.

As to this clone: The germline gene is not matched at one end of the junction; a read error may be the cause. This CDR3 reads CASSRPPLAGANQGTQYF. Written as DNA, the CDR3 is TGTGCCAGCAGCCGCCCACCTTTAGCGGGAGCAAACCAAGGGACCCAGTACTTC. V and J are TRBV7-8 and TRBJ2-5; 9 bases agree with TRBD2. The CDR3 has 18 amino acids. The V gene's germline CDR1 is SGHVS and CDR2 FQNEAQ.

The chain combines TRBV10-1 with TRBJ1-5; D remains ambiguous. Germline assignment: CDR1 WNHNN and CDR2 SYGVQD (reference sequence). This CDR3 comprises 15 residues. V gave up 8 bases and J gave up 0 bases, with 14 bases separating them. The CDR3 sequence: CASQDGVHSNQPQHF. The CDR3 nucleotides are TGCGCCAGCCAGGACGGGGTGCATAGCAATCAGCCCCAGCATTTT.

This chain links TRBV4-1 with TRBJ2-7; D is unclear. The V gene's germline CDR1 is MGHRA and CDR2 YSYEKL. Trimming left V 4 bases short and J 9 bases short, with 13 bases between. The CDR3 is made up of 12 amino acids. The CDR3 is CASSRVGLAQYF. DNA of the CDR3: TGCGCCAGCAGCCGAGTCGGTTTGGCGCAGTACTTC.

The CDR3 is CASLNTGLLGANVLTF. The DNA for the CDR3 is TGTGCCAGCCTTAATACCGGCCTGCTCGGGGCCAACGTCCTGACTTTC. This chain joins TRBV6-6 and TRBJ2-6; D unclear. CDR3 length equals 16 residues. Germline CDR1 and CDR2: MNHNY and SVGAGI (reference sequence). The V and J ends lost 8 bases and 4 bases respectively, with 18 bases between them.

This chain links TRBV18 with TRBJ1-5; D not resolved. Germline CDR1 reads KGHSH; CDR2 reads LQKENI. The CDR3 runs 17 residues. Trimming pared 3 bases from V and 9 bases from J, leaving 24 bases between. This chain's CDR3 is CASSPLSPSLIPTPQHF. The CDR3 nucleotides read TGTGCCAGCTCACCGCTATCGCCTTCCTTAATACCGACGCCCCAGCATTTT.

This clone appeared a few times. The V and J genes are TRBV25-1 and TRBJ1-2; D is perhaps TRBD1 (5 bases). V dropped 6 bases and J dropped 4 bases, with 12 bases sitting between them. Per germline, CDR1 MGHDK and CDR2 SYGVNS. The CDR3 sequence is 13 residues long. CDR3: CASSLGPGYGYTF. In nucleotides, the CDR3 is TGTGCCAGCAGCCTGGGACCTGGCTATGGCTACACCTTC.

The V gene is TRBV27, the J gene TRBJ1-1, with 10 bases that match TRBD1. The CDR3 contains 15 residues. Germline V lookup: CDR1 MNHEY, CDR2 SMNVEV (reference sequence). Trimming took 7 bases from V and 4 from J; bases not matched to a gene: 9. CDR3 protein: CASTTLGTGATEAFF. In DNA, the CDR3 is TGTGCCAGCACCACACTCGGGACAGGGGCCACTGAAGCTTTCTTT.

The rearrangement joins TRBV10-1 to TRBJ2-3; 7 positions agree with TRBD2. The junction had 6 bases not matched to a gene; V was cut back by 0 bases and J by 0 bases. The length of the CDR3 is 17 residues. Germline CDR1 is WNHNN and CDR2 is SYGVQD (reference sequence). CDR3 in amino acids: CASSESRGVASTDTQYF. The CDR3 region has the DNA TGCGCCAGCAGTGAGTCTCGGGGGGTTGCTAGCACAGATACGCAGTATTTT.

As concerns this clone: The sample carries other DNA sequences with the same CDR3. The chain couples TRBV9 to TRBJ2-5; D unresolved. The V end lost 0 bases, the J end lost 3 bases, and 6 bases lay between the germline ends. Germline V lookup: CDR1 SGDLS, CDR2 YYNGEE. The CDR3 is 13 residues long. CDR3 nucleotides: TGTGCCAGCAGCGTAGGAAGGGAAGAGACCCAGTACTTC. Translating it yields CASSVGREETQYF. Supplemented by reference TRBV9 and TRBJ2-5, the full variable domain reads DSGVTQTPKHLITATGQRVTLRCSPRSGDLSVYWYQQSLDQGLQFLIQYYNGEERAKGNILERFSAQQFPDLHSELNLSSLELGDSALYFCASSVGREETQYFGPGTRLLVL.

The chain uses TRBV5-1 and TRBJ2-1, with D maybe TRBD2 (6 bases). The CDR3 runs to 15 residues. Germline V lookup: CDR1 SGHRS, CDR2 YFSETQ. The ends were cut back, 4 bases at V and 1 base at J, with 12 bases in the middle. CDR3 DNA sequence: TGCGCCAGCAGCCCGGGGGAGGCTTCCTACAATGAGCAGTTCTTC. Translated: CASSPGEASYNEQFF.

V is TRBV19 and J is TRBJ1-1; a possible D gene is TRBD1 (5 bases). Trimming removed 6 bases at V and 6 bases at J, with 11 bases between. This CDR3 comprises 12 residues. Germline V CDR1 and CDR2: LNHDA, SQIVND (reference sequence). DNA for the CDR3: TGTGCCAGTAGGGGGCTGGAGGCTGAAGCTTTCTTT. It translates to CASRGLEAEAFF.

J is TRBJ1-2 and V is TRBV6-5; D is perhaps TRBD1 (5 bases). V lost 5 bases and J 9 bases, leaving 13 bases between the germline ends. Looked up from germline, CDR1 is MNHEY and CDR2 is SVGAGI. This CDR3 is 12 amino acids long. CDR3 residues: CASSEGARSYTF. The CDR3 nucleotides read TGTGCCAGCAGTGAAGGGGCTCGGAGCTACACCTTC.

CDR3 in DNA: TGTGCCTGGGACGCCGGGGGCTACTCGGAAGCTTTCTTT. Protein sequence: CAWDAGGYSEAFF. V is TRBV30 and J is TRBJ1-1; tentative D call: TRBD1 (6 bases). Trimming took off 5 bases at V and 8 bases at J, with 18 bases between the two ends. Per germline, CDR1 GTSNPN and CDR2 SVGIG (reference sequence). The CDR3 is 13 residues long. The variable domain in full, completed from reference TRBV30 and TRBJ1-1, reads SQTIHQWPATLVQPVGSPLSLECTVEGTSNPNLYWYRQAAGRGLQLLFYSVGIGQISSEVPQNLSASRPQDRQFILSSKKLLLSDSGFYLCAWDAGGYSEAFFGQGTRLTVV.

V gene TRBV18 combines with J gene TRBJ2-7; D is possibly TRBD2 (7 bases). Per the germline V gene, CDR1 is KGHSH and CDR2 is LQKENI. Trimming shortened V by 4 bases and J by 1 base, and 14 bases separated the two germline ends. CDR3 length equals 15 residues. In DNA, the CDR3 is TGTGCCAGCTCACGGGGGCGGGAGAGGTCCTACGAGCAGTACTTC. Its protein is CASSRGRERSYEQYF.

This chain links TRBV5-1 with TRBJ2-4; TRBD1 matches 9 bases. The trim removed 4 bases at V and 1 base at J, leaving 6 bases unmatched. The germline V gene encodes CDR1 SGHRS and CDR2 YFSETQ. The CDR3 length is 16 residues. Here the CDR3 reads CASSPGTGTAKNIQYF. DNA for the CDR3: TGCGCCAGCAGCCCTGGGACAGGGACGGCCAAAAACATTCAGTACTTC.

The genes are TRBV6-5 and TRBJ1-3; D not resolved. Germline CDR1 reads MNHEY; CDR2 reads SVGAGI. Deletions cut 3 bases from V and 1 base from J, with 13 bases between. The CDR3 is made up of 16 amino acids. CDR3 protein: CASSYDVPDSGNTIYF. CDR3 coding DNA: TGTGCCAGCAGTTATGACGTACCGGATTCTGGAAACACCATATATTTT.

The chain uses TRBV14 and TRBJ2-1; D possibly uses TRBD1 or TRBD2 (6 bases each). V lost 6 bases and J 1 base, leaving 10 bases between the germline ends. The CDR3 loop spans 14 amino acids. Germline values: CDR1 SGHDN, CDR2 FVKESK. This chain's CDR3 is CASRGGQSYNEQFF. DNA of the CDR3: TGTGCCAGCAGGGGAGGACAGTCCTACAATGAGCAGTTCTTC.

The gene calls are TRBV19 and TRBJ2-1; D perhaps matches TRBD1 (6 bases). Per germline, CDR1 LNHDA and CDR2 SQIVND (reference sequence). The CDR3 sequence is 14 residues long. V lost 4 bases and J 7 bases, leaving 14 bases between the germline ends. CDR3 amino acids: CASSTKTGSNEQFF. For the CDR3, the DNA is TGTGCCAGTAGTACCAAGACAGGATCGAATGAGCAGTTCTTC.